The T cell receptor beta chain under discussion was sequenced for a study of CD8 T cells in Susac syndrome. Turning to the study itself: Patients with Susac syndrome were, at the time of blood collection, therapy-naive, maintained on corticosteroids, or maintained on intravenous immunoglobulin alone.

The CDR3 sequence is 15 residues long. V was cut by 4 bases and J by 3 bases, with 12 bases left in between. The germline gives CDR1 SGHDN, CDR2 FVKESK. It was with random hexamers that roughly 0.5 to 1 ug RNA was reverse transcribed. TCRdb re-analysed the immunoSEQ multiplex PCR reads in MiXCR, keeping a single row per CDR3 protein. The table lists 140,000 to 150,000 distinct CDR3 sequences, nearly 97% of them singletons. This chain links TRBV14 with TRBJ2-2; TRBD1 is a possible D gene (5 bases). The source material was CD4+ T cells from PBMCs. This TCR was sampled from a human donor with Susac syndrome. CDR3 nucleotides: TGTGCCAGCAGCCCGCAGGGAAGTTACACCGGGGAGCTGTTTTTT. It is translated as CASSPQGSYTGELFF. The full variable domain, completed using reference TRBV14 and TRBJ2-2, is EAGVTQFPSHSVIEKGQTVTLRCDPISGHDNLYWYRRVMGKEIKFLLHFVKESKQDESGMPNNRFLAERTGGTYSTLKVQPAELEDSGVYFCASSPQGSYTGELFFGEGSRLTVL.